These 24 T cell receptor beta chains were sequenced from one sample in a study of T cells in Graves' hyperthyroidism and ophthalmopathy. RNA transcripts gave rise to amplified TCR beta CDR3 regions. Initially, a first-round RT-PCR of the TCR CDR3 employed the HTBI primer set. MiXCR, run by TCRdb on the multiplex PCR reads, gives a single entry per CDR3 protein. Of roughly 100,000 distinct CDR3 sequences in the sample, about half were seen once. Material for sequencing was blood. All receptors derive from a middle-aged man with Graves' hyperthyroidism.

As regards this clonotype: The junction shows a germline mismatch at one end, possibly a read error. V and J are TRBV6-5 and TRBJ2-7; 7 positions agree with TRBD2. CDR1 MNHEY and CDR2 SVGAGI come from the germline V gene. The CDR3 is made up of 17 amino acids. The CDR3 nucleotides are TGTGCCAGCGGTTACTCCCGAGGACCAGCGGGGCCCTACGAGCAGTACTTC. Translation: CASGYSRGPAGPYEQYF.

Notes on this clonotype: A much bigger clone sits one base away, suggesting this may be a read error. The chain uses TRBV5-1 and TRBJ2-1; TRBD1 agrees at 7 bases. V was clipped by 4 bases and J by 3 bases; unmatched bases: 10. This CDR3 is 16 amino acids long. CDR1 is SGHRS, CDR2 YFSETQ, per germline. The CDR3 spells CASSPPTGKNYNEQFF. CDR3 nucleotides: TGCGCCAGCAGCCCGCCGACAGGGAAAAACTACAATGAGCAGTTCTTC.

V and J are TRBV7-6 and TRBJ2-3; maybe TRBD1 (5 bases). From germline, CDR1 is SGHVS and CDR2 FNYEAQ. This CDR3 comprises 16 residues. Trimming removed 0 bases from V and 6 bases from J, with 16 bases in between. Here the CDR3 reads CASSLAESRVLDTQYF. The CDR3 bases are TGTGCCAGCAGCTTAGCGGAGTCCAGGGTCCTCGATACGCAGTATTTT.

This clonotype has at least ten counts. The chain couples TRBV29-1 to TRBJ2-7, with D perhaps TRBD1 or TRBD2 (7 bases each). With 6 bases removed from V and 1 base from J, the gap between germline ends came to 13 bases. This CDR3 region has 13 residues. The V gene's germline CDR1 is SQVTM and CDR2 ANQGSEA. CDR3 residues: CSVPGGDSYEQYF. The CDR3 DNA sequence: TGCAGCGTCCCAGGGGGGGATTCCTACGAGCAGTACTTC.

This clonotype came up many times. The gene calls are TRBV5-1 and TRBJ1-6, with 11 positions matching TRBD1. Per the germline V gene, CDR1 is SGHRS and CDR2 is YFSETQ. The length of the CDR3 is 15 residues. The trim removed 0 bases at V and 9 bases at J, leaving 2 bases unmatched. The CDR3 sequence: CASSLEGTGGSPLHF. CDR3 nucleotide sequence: TGCGCCAGCAGCTTGGAGGGGACAGGGGGTTCACCCCTCCACTTT.

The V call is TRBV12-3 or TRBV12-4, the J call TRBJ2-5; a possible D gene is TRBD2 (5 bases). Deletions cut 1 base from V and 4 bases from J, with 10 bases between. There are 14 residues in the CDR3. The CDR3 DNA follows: TGTGCCAGCAGTTTAGGAGCCGGGGTAGAGACCCAGTACTTC. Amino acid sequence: CASSLGAGVETQYF.

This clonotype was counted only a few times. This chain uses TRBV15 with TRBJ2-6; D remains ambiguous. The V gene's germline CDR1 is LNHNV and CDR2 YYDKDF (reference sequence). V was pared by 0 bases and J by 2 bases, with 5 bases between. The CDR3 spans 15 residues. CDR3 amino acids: CATSRDQAGANVLTF. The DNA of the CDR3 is TGTGCCACCAGCAGAGATCAAGCTGGGGCCAACGTCCTGACTTTC.

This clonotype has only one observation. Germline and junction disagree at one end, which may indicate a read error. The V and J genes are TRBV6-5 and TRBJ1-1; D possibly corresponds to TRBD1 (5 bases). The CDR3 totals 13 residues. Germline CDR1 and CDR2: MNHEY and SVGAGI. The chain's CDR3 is CASSPKTVTEAFF. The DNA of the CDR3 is TGTGCCAGCAGCCCCAAGACAGTTACTGAAGCGTTCTTT.

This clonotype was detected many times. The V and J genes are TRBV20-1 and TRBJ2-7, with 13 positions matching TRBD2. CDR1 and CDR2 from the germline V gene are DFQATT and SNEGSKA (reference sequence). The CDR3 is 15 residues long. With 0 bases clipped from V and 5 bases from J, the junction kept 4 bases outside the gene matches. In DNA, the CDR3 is TGCAGTGCTAGAGAAGGGACTAGCGGGATCAACGAGCAGTACTTC. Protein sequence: CSAREGTSGINEQYF.

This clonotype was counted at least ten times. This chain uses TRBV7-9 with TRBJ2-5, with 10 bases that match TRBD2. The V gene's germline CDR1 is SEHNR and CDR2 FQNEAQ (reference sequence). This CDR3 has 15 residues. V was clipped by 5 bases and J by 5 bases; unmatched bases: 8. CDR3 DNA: TGTGCCAGCAGCCAGCGGGGGGGCCCCCAGGAGACCCAGTACTTC. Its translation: CASSQRGGPQETQYF.

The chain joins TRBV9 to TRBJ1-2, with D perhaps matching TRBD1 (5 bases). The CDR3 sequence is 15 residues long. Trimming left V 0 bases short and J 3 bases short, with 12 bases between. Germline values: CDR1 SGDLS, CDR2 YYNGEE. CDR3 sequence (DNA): TGTGCCAGCAGCGTAGCTGGGGGGGTGGACTATGGCTACACCTTC. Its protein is CASSVAGGVDYGYTF.

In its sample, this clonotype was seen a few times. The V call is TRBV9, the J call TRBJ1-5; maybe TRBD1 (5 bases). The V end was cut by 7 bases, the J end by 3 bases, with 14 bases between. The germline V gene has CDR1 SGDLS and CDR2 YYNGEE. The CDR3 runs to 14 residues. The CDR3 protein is CASSPGLSNQPQHF. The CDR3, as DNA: TGTGCCAGCTCGCCGGGACTTTCCAATCAGCCCCAGCATTTT. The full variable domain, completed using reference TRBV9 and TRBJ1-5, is DSGVTQTPKHLITATGQRVTLRCSPRSGDLSVYWYQQSLDQGLQFLIQYYNGEERAKGNILERFSAQQFPDLHSELNLSSLELGDSALYFCASSPGLSNQPQHFGDGTRLSIL.

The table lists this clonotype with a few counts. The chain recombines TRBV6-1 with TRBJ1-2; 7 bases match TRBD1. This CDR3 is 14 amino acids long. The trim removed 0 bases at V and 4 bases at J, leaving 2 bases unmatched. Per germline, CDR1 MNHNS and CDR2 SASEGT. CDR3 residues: CASSEASGGYGYTF. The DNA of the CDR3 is TGTGCCAGCAGTGAAGCTTCAGGGGGCTATGGCTACACCTTC.

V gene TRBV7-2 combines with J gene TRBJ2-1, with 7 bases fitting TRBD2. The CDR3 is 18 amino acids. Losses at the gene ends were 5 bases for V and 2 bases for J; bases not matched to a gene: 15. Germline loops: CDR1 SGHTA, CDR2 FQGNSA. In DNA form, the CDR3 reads TGTGCCAGCAGCGCCGATCCCTACCTAACTAGCGCCTACAATGAGCAGTTCTTC. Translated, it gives CASSADPYLTSAYNEQFF.

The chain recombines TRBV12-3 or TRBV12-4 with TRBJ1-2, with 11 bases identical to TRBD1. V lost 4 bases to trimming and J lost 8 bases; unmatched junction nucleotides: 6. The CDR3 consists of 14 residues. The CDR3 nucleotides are TGTGCCAGCAGTTCGGGACAGGGGGTCCAGGGCTACACCTTC. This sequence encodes CASSSGQGVQGYTF.

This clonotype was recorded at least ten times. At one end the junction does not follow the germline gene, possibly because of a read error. The CDR3 loop reads CASKRTGSYSEQFF. CDR3 nucleotides: TGTGCCAGCAAACGGACAGGGTCCTACAGTGAGCAGTTCTTC. V usage is TRBV6-5 and J usage is TRBJ2-1; 8 bases are shared with TRBD1. CDR3 length: 14 residues. Germline assignment: CDR1 MNHEY and CDR2 SVGAGI.

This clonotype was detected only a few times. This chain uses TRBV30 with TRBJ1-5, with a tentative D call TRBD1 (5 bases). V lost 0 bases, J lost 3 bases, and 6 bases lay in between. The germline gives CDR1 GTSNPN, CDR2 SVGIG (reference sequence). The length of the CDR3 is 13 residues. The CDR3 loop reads CAWSVQDNQPQHF. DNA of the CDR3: TGTGCCTGGAGTGTACAGGACAATCAGCCCCAGCATTTT.

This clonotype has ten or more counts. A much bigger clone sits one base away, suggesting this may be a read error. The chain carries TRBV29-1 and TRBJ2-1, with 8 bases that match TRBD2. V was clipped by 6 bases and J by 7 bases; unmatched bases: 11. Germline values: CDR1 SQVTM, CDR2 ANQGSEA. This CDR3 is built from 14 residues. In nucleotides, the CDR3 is TGCAGCGTGGCCCCCGGGACTAGTCAGAATGAGCAGTTCTTC. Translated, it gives CSVAPGTSQNEQFF.

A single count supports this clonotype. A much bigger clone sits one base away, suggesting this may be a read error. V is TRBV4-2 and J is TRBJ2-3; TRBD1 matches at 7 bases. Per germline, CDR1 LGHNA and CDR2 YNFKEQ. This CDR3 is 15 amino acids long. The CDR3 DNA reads TGTGCCAGCAGCCGCTTACAGGGGCGTAAAGATACGCGGTATTTT. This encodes CASSRLQGRKDTRYF.

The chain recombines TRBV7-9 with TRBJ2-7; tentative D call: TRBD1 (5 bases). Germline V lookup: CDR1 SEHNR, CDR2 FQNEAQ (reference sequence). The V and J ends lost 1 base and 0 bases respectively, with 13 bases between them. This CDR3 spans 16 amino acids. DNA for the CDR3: TGTGCCAGCAGCTTAGATGTGACAGACCTCTCCTACGAGCAGTACTTC. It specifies CASSLDVTDLSYEQYF.

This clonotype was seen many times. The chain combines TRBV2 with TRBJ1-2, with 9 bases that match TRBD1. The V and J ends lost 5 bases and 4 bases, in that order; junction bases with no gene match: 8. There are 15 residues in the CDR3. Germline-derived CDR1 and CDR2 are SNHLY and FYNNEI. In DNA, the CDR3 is TGTGCCAGCAGTCCCACAGGGGGCGCATTCTATGGCTACACCTTC. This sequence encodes CASSPTGGAFYGYTF.

Here the CDR3 reads CSAGGGTEAFF. As DNA, the CDR3 is TGCAGTGCAGGGGGGGGCACTGAAGCTTTCTTT. The V call is TRBV20-1, the J call TRBJ1-1, with D maybe TRBD1 (6 bases). The CDR3 length is 11 residues. V was pared by 6 bases and J by 4 bases, with 9 bases between. CDR1 and CDR2 (germline): DFQATT, SNEGSKA (reference sequence).

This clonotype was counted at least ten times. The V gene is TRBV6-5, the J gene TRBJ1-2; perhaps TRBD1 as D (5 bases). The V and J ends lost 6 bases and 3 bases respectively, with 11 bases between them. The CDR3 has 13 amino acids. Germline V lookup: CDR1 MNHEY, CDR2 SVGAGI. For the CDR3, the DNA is TGTGCCAGCAGCCTTTGGGGGGACTATGGCTACACCTTC. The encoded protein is CASSLWGDYGYTF.

CDR3 sequence reads: CASSQVGAGGTPYEQYF. CDR3 nucleotides: TGTGCCAGCAGCCAAGTCGGTGCGGGGGGGACCCCCTACGAGCAGTACTTC. This chain connects TRBV3-2 to TRBJ2-7; whether TRBD1, the table's D call, matches the DNA was not checked. TRBV3-2 is a pseudogene segment. This CDR3 region has 17 residues.